The rows below give T cell receptor beta chains drawn from one sample of a study of cytomegalovirus exposure and HLA in healthy donors. Data came from immunoSEQ multiplex PCR; TCRdb stores just in-frame clones and leaves some out. The profile covers under 150,000 clones, with 76% appearing a single time and about 3.9% taken by the ten largest. Sequencing was carried out using PBMCs. The receptors shown here come from a man between 18 and 29 years old in good health and CMV-seronegative. Each CDR3 is given without its conserved first and last residue.

12	TRBV9	TRBJ2-1	ASSVDDKLNEQF
11	TRBV7-2	TRBJ2-1	ASSWSGYNEQF
12	TRBV5-4	TRBJ2-7	ASSLDRRTYEQY
10	TRBV29-1	TRBJ1-2	SVVESYYGYT
13	TRBV2	TRBJ1-4	ASGNPGTANEKLF
12	TRBV14	TRBJ1-2	ASSQRTENYGYT
12	TRBV11-2	TRBJ2-2	ASSPGFNTGELF
12	TRBV5-6	TRBJ1-5	ASSRSGEGQPQH
10	TRBV29-1	TRBJ2-5	SVDRTGETQY
15	TRBV28	NA	ASSSGPSGSKGDEQY
11	TRBV30	TRBJ2-7	AWSVMQDYEQY
13	TRBV19	TRBJ2-4	ASSISRDTKNIQY
11	TRBV19	TRBJ2-3	ASSSASSDTQY
10	TRBV27	TRBJ1-1	ASRRPTGAAF
11	TRBV4-2	NA	ASSHGTAYEQY
13	TRBV7-2	TRBJ2-7	ASSPGLARTYEQY
14	TRBV18	TRBJ2-2	ASSRNSGSSPRELF
10	TRBV19	TRBJ1-1	ASRGAAGVAF
11	TRBV7-2	NA	ASSFPGGYEQY
14	TRBV6-1	TRBJ2-7	ASSDLRGKGTSEQY
11	TRBV7-7	TRBJ2-7	ASSLGAEEEQY
16	TRBV11-3	TRBJ2-2	ASSLEGGLAGRGGELF
12	TRBV5-1	TRBJ1-1	ASSFSTGSTEAF
11	TRBV6-1	TRBJ1-5	ASTRTGARSKH
12	TRBV5-1	TRBJ2-3	ASSGTGSIDTQY
12	TRBV5-1	TRBJ1-3	ASSSGGSGNTIY
15	TRBV19	TRBJ1-6	ASSTTGRGANNSPLH
13	TRBV6-6	TRBJ1-3	ASSYTLDSGNTIY
13	TRBV5-4	TRBJ1-4	ASSWSNEGNEKLF
10	TRBV30	TRBJ2-7	AWRTGGGEQY
10	TRBV10-3	TRBJ2-7	AISESKEAQY
14	TRBV7-3	TRBJ2-2	ASSLHGRAVTGELF
16	TRBV4-2	TRBJ2-1	ASSRGLAGDPTYNEQF
13	TRBV2	TRBJ1-6	ASRGGTGENSPLH
13	TRBV19	TRBJ2-1	ASTSSGSGFDEQF
13	TRBV7-6	TRBJ2-7	ASSETGTTVYEQY
14	TRBV30	TRBJ1-2	AWSVLTLATNYGYT
11	TRBV6-6	TRBJ1-2	ASSQGFNYGYT
11	TRBV6-5	TRBJ2-5	ASSSGTQEAQY
12	TRBV27	TRBJ2-5	ASSYLAGAETQY
12	TRBV7-3	TRBJ1-1	ASSLIGGNTEAF
12	TRBV11-2	TRBJ2-7	ASSSNLVSYEQY
11	TRBV25-1	TRBJ1-2	ASTWGGNYGYT
11	TRBV2	TRBJ1-6	ASKGTGNSPLH
12	TRBV9	TRBJ2-7	ASSVGTVTYEQY
13	TRBV27	TRBJ2-2	ATAGPLGADGELF
13	TRBV9	TRBJ2-1	ASSVVAGANNEQF
14	TRBV28	TRBJ2-7	ASSFPPRDGAYEQY
13	TRBV5-6	TRBJ2-7	ASSLKQVRAGEQY
10	TRBV6-1	TRBJ2-7	ASSVAGASQY
11	TRBV18	TRBJ1-5	ASSRAGAQPQH
12	TRBV5-6	TRBJ2-5	ASSRRGPQETQY
15	TRBV19	TRBJ2-2	ASSIDRTRRRTGELF
12	TRBV5-5	TRBJ1-2	ASSLFPGDYGYT
11	TRBV28	TRBJ2-7	ASSFGTPIEQY
14	TRBV4-1	TRBJ2-7	ASSRHLGTDAYEQY
13	TRBV30	TRBJ1-2	AWNPGQSYYYGYT
11	TRBV10-3	TRBJ1-1	AISGDRGPEAF
17	TRBV30	TRBJ1-6	AWSVRRGRASSYNSPLH
13	TRBV6-5	TRBJ2-2	ASSGLAGNTGELF